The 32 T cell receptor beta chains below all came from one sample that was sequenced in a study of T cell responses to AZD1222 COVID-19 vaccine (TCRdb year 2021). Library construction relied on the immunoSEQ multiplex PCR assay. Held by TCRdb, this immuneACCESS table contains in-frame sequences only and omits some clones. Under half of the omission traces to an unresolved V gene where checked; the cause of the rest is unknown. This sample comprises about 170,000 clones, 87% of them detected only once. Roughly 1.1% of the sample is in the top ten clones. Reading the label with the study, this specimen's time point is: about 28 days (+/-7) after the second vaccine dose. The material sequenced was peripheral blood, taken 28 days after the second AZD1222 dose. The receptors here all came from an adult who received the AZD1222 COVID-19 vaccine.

The CDR3 DNA reads as TGTGCCACCAGTGATTCCCCGGGACAGAGGAACACCGGGGAGCTGTTTTTT. As protein: CATSDSPGQRNTGELFF. V and J are TRBV24-1 and TRBJ2-2; TRBD1 matches at 7 bases. The CDR3 is made up of 17 amino acids. V trimming: 2 bases; J trimming: 1 base; junction bases outside the gene matches: 6. The germline V gene has CDR1 KGHDR and CDR2 SFDVKD.

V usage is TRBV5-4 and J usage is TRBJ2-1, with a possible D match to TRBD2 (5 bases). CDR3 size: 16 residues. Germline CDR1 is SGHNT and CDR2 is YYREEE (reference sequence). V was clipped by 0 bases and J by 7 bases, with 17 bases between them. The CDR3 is CASSLVPASWNNEQFF. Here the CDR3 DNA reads TGTGCCAGCAGCTTGGTCCCCGCTAGCTGGAATAATGAGCAGTTCTTC. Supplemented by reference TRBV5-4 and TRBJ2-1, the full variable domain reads ETGVTQSPTHLIKTRGQQVTLRCSSQSGHNTVSWYQQALGQGPQFIFQYYREEENGRGNFPPRFSGLQFPNYSSELNVNALELDDSALYLCASSLVPASWNNEQFFGPGTRLTVL.

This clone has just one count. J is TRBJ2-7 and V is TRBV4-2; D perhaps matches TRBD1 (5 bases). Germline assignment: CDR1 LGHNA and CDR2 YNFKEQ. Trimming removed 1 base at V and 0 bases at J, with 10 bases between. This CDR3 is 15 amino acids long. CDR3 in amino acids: CASSQAYRSSYEQYF. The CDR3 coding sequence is TGTGCCAGCAGCCAAGCCTACAGGAGCTCCTACGAGCAGTACTTC.

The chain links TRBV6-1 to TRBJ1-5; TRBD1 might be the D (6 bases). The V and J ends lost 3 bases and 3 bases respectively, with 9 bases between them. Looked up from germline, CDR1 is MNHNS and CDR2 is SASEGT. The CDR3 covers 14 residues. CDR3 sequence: CASSDGGHNQPQHF. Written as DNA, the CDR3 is TGTGCCAGCAGTGACGGGGGCCACAATCAGCCCCAGCATTTT.

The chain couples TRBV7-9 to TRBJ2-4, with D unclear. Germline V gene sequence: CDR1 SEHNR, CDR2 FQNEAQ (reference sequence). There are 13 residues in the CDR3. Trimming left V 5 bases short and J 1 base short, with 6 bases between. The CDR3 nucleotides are TGTGCCAGCAGCCCCACGGCCAAAAACATTCAGTACTTC. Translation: CASSPTAKNIQYF.

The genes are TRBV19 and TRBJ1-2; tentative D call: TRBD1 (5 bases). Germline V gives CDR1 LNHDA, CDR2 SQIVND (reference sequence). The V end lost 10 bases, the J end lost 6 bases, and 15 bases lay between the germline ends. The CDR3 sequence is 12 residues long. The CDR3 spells CATTGEGNGYTF. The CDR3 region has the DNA TGTGCCACCACGGGGGAGGGTAATGGCTACACCTTC.

The CDR3 here is CASSSATGYNEQFF. CDR3 sequence (DNA): TGTGCCAGCAGCTCGGCGACGGGATACAATGAGCAGTTCTTC. The gene calls are TRBV7-9 and TRBJ2-1; D is perhaps TRBD2 (5 bases). With 4 bases removed from V and 4 bases from J, the gap between germline ends came to 11 bases. The CDR3 consists of 14 residues. The germline CDR1 and CDR2 sequences are SEHNR and FQNEAQ (reference sequence).

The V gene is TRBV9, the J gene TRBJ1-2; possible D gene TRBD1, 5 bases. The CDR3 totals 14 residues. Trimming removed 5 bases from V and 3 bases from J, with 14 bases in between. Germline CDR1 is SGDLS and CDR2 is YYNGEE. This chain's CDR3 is CASRPQGPDYGYTF. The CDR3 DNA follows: TGTGCCAGCAGACCTCAGGGACCGGACTATGGCTACACCTTC.

The CDR3 protein is CANIGWGGNTIYF. CDR3 coding DNA: TGCGCCAACATAGGGTGGGGGGGAAACACCATATATTTT. The chain combines TRBV5-1 with TRBJ1-3; D is possibly TRBD1 (5 bases). V shed 9 bases and J shed 4 bases, with 14 bases lying between them. The CDR3 totals 13 residues. The germline gives CDR1 SGHRS, CDR2 YFSETQ.

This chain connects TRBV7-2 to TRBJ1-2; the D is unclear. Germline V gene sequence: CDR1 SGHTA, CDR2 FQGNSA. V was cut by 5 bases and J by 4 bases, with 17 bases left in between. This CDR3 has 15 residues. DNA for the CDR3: TGTGCCAGCAGCCCGGGAGGCACTCCAGGCTATGGCTACACCTTC. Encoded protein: CASSPGGTPGYGYTF.

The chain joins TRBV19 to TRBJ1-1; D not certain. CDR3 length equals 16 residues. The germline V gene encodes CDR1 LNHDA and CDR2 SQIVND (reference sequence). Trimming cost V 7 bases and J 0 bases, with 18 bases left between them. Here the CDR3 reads CASNYFPVSMNTEAFF. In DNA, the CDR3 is TGTGCCAGTAATTACTTCCCGGTATCCATGAACACTGAAGCTTTCTTT.

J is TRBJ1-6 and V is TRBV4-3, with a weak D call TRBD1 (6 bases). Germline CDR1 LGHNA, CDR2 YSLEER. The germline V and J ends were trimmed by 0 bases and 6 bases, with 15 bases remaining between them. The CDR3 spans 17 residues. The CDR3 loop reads CASSQDRGTKVNSPLHF. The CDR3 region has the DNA TGCGCCAGCAGCCAAGATCGTGGGACAAAAGTTAATTCACCCCTCCACTTT.

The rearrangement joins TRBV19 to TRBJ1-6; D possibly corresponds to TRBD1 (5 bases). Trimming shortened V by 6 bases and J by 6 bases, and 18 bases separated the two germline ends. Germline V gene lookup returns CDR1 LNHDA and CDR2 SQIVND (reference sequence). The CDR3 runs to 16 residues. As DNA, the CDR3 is TGTGCCAGTAGCACTAGAGGGAGACAGTCTAATTCACCCCTCCACTTT. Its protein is CASSTRGRQSNSPLHF.

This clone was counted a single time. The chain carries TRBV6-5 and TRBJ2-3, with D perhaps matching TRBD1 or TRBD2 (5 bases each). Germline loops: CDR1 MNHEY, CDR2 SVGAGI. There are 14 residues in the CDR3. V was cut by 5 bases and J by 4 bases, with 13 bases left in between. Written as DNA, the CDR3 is TGTGCCAGCAGTAGGGACCCTGCAGCAGATACGCAGTATTTT. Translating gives CASSRDPAADTQYF.

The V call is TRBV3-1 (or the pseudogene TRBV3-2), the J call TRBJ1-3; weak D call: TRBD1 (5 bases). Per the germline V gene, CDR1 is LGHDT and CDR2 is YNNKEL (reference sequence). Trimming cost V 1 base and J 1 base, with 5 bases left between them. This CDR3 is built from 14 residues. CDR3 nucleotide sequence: TGTGCCAGCAGCCAAGGACAGTCTGGAAACACCATATATTTT. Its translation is CASSQGQSGNTIYF.

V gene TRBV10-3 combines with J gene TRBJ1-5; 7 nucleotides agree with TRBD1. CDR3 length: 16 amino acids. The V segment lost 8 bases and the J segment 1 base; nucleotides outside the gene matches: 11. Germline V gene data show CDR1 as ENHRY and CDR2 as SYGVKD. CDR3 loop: CAIRDGAGGSNQPQHF. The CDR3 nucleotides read TGTGCCATCCGAGACGGTGCAGGGGGGAGCAATCAGCCCCAGCATTTT.

CDR3 residues: CASSSLAGVYTGELFF. In DNA, the CDR3 is TGTGCCAGCAGCTCGCTAGCGGGGGTATACACCGGGGAGCTGTTTTTT. The chain recombines TRBV7-9 with TRBJ2-2; TRBD2 matches at 10 bases. J lost 3 bases, V lost 4 bases, and 5 bases had no gene match. CDR3 size: 16 residues. Germline CDR1 and CDR2: SEHNR and FQNEAQ (reference sequence).

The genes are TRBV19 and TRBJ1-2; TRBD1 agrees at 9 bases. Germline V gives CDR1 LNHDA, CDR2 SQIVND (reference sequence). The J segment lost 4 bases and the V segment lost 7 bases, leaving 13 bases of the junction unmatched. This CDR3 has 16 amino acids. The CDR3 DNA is TGTGCCAGTACCCCAGACCTTACGACAGGGGGCTATGGCTACACCTTC. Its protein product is CASTPDLTTGGYGYTF. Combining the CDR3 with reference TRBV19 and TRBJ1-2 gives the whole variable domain DGGITQSPKYLFRKEGQNVTLSCEQNLNHDAMYWYRQDPGQGLRLIYYSQIVNDFQKGDIAEGYSVSREKKESFPLTVTSAQKNPTAFYLCASTPDLTTGGYGYTFGSGTRLTVV.

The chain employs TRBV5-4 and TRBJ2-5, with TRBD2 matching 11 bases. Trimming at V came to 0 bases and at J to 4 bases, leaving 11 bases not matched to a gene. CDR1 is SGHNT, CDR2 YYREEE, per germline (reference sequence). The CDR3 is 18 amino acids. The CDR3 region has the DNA TGTGCCAGCAGCTTGGGAGTAGCGGGGGGGCCTGGGAGAGAGACCCAGTACTTC. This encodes CASSLGVAGGPGRETQYF.

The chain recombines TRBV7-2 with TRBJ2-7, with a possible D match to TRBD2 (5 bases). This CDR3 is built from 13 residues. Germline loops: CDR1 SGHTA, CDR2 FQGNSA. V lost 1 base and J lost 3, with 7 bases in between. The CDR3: CASSLVRGYEQYF. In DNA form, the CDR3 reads TGTGCCAGCAGCTTAGTTCGGGGCTACGAGCAGTACTTC.

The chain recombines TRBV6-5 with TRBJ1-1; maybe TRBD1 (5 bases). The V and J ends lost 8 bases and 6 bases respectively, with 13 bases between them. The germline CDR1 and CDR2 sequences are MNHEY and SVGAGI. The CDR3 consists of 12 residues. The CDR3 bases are TGTGCCAGCGGTCCCGGGGGGTCTGAAGCTTTCTTT. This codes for CASGPGGSEAFF.

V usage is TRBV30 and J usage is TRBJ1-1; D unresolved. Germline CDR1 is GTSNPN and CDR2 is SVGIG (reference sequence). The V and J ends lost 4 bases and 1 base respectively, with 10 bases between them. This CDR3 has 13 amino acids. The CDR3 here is CAWTDATNTEAFF. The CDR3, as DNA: TGTGCCTGGACCGACGCTACGAACACTGAAGCTTTCTTT.

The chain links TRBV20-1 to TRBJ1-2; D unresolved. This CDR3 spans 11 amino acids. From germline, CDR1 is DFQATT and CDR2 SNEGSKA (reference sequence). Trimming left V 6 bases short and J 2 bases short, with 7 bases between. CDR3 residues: CSALHNYGYTF. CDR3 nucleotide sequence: TGCAGTGCGTTACACAACTATGGCTACACCTTC.

CDR3 bases: TGTGCCTTCCAGCGGGGATCTTACAATGAGCAGTTCTTC. Translated: CAFQRGSYNEQFF. V usage is TRBV30 and J usage is TRBJ2-1, with TRBD2 matching 7 bases. The V and J ends lost 7 bases and 4 bases, in that order; junction bases with no gene match: 7. The CDR3 length is 13 residues. The germline V gene encodes CDR1 GTSNPN and CDR2 SVGIG (reference sequence).

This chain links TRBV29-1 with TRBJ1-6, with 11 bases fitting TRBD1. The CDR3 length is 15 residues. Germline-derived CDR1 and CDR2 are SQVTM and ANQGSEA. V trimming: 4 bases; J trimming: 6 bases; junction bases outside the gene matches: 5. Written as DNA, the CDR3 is TGCAGCGTTGCCTACGGACAGGGGGCTAATTCACCCCTCCACTTT. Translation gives CSVAYGQGANSPLHF.

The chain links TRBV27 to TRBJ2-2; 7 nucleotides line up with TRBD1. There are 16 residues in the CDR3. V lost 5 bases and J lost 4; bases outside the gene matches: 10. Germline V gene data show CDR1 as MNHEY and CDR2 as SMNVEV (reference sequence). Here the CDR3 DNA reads TGTGCCAGCAGTACACGTCAATACAGGGGCACCGGGGAGCTGTTTTTT. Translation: CASSTRQYRGTGELFF.

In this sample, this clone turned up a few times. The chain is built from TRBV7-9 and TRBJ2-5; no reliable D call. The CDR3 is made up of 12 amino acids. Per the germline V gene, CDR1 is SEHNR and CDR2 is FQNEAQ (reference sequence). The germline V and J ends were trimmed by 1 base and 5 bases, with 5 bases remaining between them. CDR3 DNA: TGTGCCAGCAGCTTAGTTGAGGAGACCCAGTACTTC. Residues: CASSLVEETQYF. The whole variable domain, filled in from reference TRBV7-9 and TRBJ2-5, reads DTGVSQNPRHKITKRGQNVTFRCDPISEHNRLYWYRQTLGQGPEFLTYFQNEAQLEKSRLLSDRFSAERPKGSFSTLEIQRTEQGDSAMYLCASSLVEETQYFGPGTRLLVL.

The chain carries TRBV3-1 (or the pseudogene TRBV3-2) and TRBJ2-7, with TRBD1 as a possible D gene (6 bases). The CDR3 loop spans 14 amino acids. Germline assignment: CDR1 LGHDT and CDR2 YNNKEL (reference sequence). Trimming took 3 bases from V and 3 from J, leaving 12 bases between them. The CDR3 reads CASSQGDIGYEQYF. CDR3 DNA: TGTGCCAGCAGCCAGGGGGACATAGGCTACGAGCAGTACTTC.

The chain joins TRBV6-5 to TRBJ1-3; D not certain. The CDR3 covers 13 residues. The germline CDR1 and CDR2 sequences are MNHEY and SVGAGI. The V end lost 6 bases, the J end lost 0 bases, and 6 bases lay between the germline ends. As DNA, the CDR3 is TGTGCCAGCAGACCGACCTCTGGAAACACCATATATTTT. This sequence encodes CASRPTSGNTIYF.

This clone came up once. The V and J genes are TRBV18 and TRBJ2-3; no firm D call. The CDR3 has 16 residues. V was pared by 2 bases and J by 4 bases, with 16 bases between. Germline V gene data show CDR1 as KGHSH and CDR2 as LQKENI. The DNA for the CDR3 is TGTGCCAGCTCACCAGGGTGGGCCCATGGGGCAGATACGCAGTATTTT. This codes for CASSPGWAHGADTQYF.

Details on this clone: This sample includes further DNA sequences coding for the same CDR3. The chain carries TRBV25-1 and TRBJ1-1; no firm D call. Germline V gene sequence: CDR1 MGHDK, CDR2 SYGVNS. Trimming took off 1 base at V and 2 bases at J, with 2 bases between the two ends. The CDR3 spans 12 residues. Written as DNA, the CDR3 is TGTGCCAGCAGTGAATCCAACACTGAAGCTTTCTTT. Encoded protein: CASSESNTEAFF.

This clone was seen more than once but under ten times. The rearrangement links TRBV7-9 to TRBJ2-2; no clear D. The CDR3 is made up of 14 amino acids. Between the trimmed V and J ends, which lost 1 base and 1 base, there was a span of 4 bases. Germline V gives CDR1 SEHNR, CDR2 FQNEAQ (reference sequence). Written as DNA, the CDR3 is TGTGCCAGCAGCTTAGGCAGGAACACCGGGGAGCTGTTTTTT. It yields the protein CASSLGRNTGELFF.